One and the same sample provided the 19 T cell receptor beta chains below, sequenced in a study of cytomegalovirus exposure and HLA in healthy donors. Clones were read by immunoSEQ multiplex PCR, and TCRdb kept only the in-frame ones, dropping some. This sample yields 210,000 or so clones, of which 85% to 90% are seen a single time; roughly 3% belongs to the top ten. Sequences were obtained from PBMCs. The receptors were sampled from a woman in her late teens or twenties in good health and CMV-seronegative.

This sequence joins TRBV18 and TRBJ1-2; 9 bases are shared with TRBD1. In germline, CDR1 is KGHSH, CDR2 LQKENI. The CDR3 length is 17 residues. Trimming removed 1 base from V and 4 bases from J; junction bases left unmatched: 10. The CDR3 sequence is CASSPRGTGIIGYGYTF. The CDR3 DNA follows: TGTGCCAGCTCACCACGGGGGACAGGGATTATAGGCTATGGCTACACCTTC.

The chain is built from TRBV15 and TRBJ1-4, with a weak D call TRBD1 (6 bases). CDR3 length: 16 residues. V lost 3 bases and J lost 4, with 15 bases in between. CDR1 and CDR2 (germline): LNHNV, YYDKDF (reference sequence). CDR3 bases: TGTGCCACCAGCAGGGATGGGGGCCTTGGTAATGAAAAACTGTTTTTT. It codes for CATSRDGGLGNEKLFF. The full variable domain, rest sourced from reference TRBV15 and TRBJ1-4, is DAMVIQNPRYQVTQFGKPVTLSCSQTLNHNVMYWYQQKSSQAPKLLFHYYDKDFNNEADTPDNFQSRRPNTSFCFLDIRSPGLGDTAMYLCATSRDGGLGNEKLFFGSGTQLSVL.

The chain is built from TRBV14 and TRBJ2-1; 16 bases line up with TRBD2. CDR3 size: 16 residues. V shed 4 bases, J shed 9 bases, and the junction held 6 bases outside the gene matches. Germline V gene lookup returns CDR1 SGHDN and CDR2 FVKESK. The DNA of the CDR3 is TGTGCCAGCAGCCCCGGGACTAGCGGGAGGGTAGGTGAGCAGTTCTTC. This codes for CASSPGTSGRVGEQFF.

The J gene is TRBJ1-2, the V gene TRBV5-1; tentatively, D is TRBD1 (6 bases). Germline assignment: CDR1 SGHRS and CDR2 YFSETQ. Trimming pared 2 bases from V and 4 bases from J, leaving 12 bases between. The CDR3 sequence is 14 residues long. Written as DNA, the CDR3 is TGCGCCAGCAGCTTCCAGACAGGTACCTATGGCTACACCTTC. Protein product: CASSFQTGTYGYTF.

The chain carries TRBV7-8 and TRBJ2-7; 9 bases are a match to TRBD1. Unmatched junction bases numbered 12, after V lost 5 bases and J lost 4 bases. CDR1 SGHVS and CDR2 FQNEAQ come from the germline V gene. The length of the CDR3 is 16 residues. The CDR3 DNA is TGTGCCAGCAGCGGACGGGACAGGGAATCTCTTTACGAGCAGTACTTC. It encodes CASSGRDRESLYEQYF.

The chain couples TRBV7-8 to TRBJ1-3; TRBD1 might be the D (5 bases). Trimming took 8 bases from V and 0 from J, leaving 17 bases between them. This CDR3 spans 16 amino acids. Germline-derived CDR1 and CDR2 are SGHVS and FQNEAQ. This CDR3 is CASRPGAGFSGNTIYF. The DNA of the CDR3 is TGTGCCAGCCGCCCCGGGGCGGGGTTCTCTGGAAACACCATATATTTT.

V gene TRBV27 combines with J gene TRBJ2-7; D perhaps matches TRBD1 (5 bases). The V end was cut by 0 bases, the J end by 1 base, with 7 bases between. The length of the CDR3 is 14 residues. From germline, CDR1 is MNHEY and CDR2 SMNVEV (reference sequence). As DNA, the CDR3 is TGTGCCAGCAGTTTATCTCCAGGGTCCTACGAGCAGTACTTC. Translation: CASSLSPGSYEQYF.

The V and J genes are TRBV19 and TRBJ1-5, with a possible D match to TRBD1 (5 bases). The germline V and J ends were trimmed by 6 bases and 0 bases, with 18 bases remaining between them. Germline V gives CDR1 LNHDA, CDR2 SQIVND (reference sequence). This CDR3 region has 17 residues. CDR3 bases: TGTGCCAGTAGAGCGGGACCAAACGATCATAGCAATCAGCCCCAGCATTTT. Its protein is CASRAGPNDHSNQPQHF.

V usage is TRBV7-2 and J usage is TRBJ2-5; 8 bases match TRBD2. The length of the CDR3 is 15 residues. Germline V gene data show CDR1 as SGHTA and CDR2 as FQGNSA. After removal of 5 bases from V and 7 bases from J, the junction contained 12 bases not matched to a gene. This CDR3 is CASSRREGLRGTQYF. The CDR3 DNA reads TGTGCCAGCAGCCGCCGGGAGGGTCTGCGAGGGACCCAGTACTTC.

This sequence joins TRBV5-6 and TRBJ2-7; 7 positions match TRBD1. With 5 bases clipped from V and 2 bases from J, the junction kept 4 bases outside the gene matches. This CDR3 contains 13 residues. Germline CDR1 is SGHDT and CDR2 is YYEEEE. Here the CDR3 reads CASSRDRAYEQYF. CDR3 coding DNA: TGTGCCAGCAGTCGCGACAGGGCCTACGAGCAGTACTTC. The full variable domain, rest sourced from reference TRBV5-6 and TRBJ2-7, is DAGVTQSPTHLIKTRGQQVTLRCSPKSGHDTVSWYQQALGQGPQFIFQYYEEEERQRGNFPDRFSGHQFPNYSSELNVNALLLGDSALYLCASSRDRAYEQYFGPGTRLTVT.

The chain joins TRBV9 to TRBJ2-3; 10 positions agree with TRBD2. The CDR3 is 15 amino acids. V lost 1 base, J lost 4 bases, and 3 bases stayed unmatched. CDR1 is SGDLS, CDR2 YYNGEE, per germline. Here the CDR3 reads CASSVTSGMSDTQYF. CDR3 nucleotides: TGTGCCAGCAGCGTAACTAGCGGGATGTCAGATACGCAGTATTTT.

This chain uses TRBV4-2 with TRBJ2-7; 8 bases are a match to TRBD2. Losses at the gene ends were 1 base for V and 2 bases for J; bases not matched to a gene: 13. CDR3 length: 18 residues. Germline V lookup: CDR1 LGHNA, CDR2 YNFKEQ. CDR3 loop: CASSQATPLAGGTYEQYF. DNA of the CDR3: TGTGCCAGCAGCCAAGCAACCCCTCTAGCGGGCGGAACCTACGAGCAGTACTTC.

The gene calls are TRBV7-2 and TRBJ2-2, with D unclear. The CDR3 consists of 13 residues. Trimming shortened V by 1 base and J by 7 bases, and 7 bases separated the two germline ends. The germline CDR1 and CDR2 sequences are SGHTA and FQGNSA. CDR3 loop: CASSLVADGELFF. The CDR3 DNA reads TGTGCCAGCAGCTTAGTAGCCGACGGGGAGCTGTTTTTT. The full variable domain, its missing parts supplied by reference TRBV7-2 and TRBJ2-2, is GAGVSQSPSNKVTEKGKDVELRCDPISGHTALYWYRQSLGQGLEFLIYFQGNSAPDKSGLPSDRFSAERTGGSVSTLTIQRTQQEDSAVYLCASSLVADGELFFGEGSRLTVL.

This chain joins TRBV9 and TRBJ2-1; 8 bases fit TRBD2. CDR1 SGDLS and CDR2 YYNGEE come from the germline V gene. Unmatched junction bases numbered 8, after V lost 0 bases and J lost 9 bases. This CDR3 comprises 15 residues. The CDR3 is CASSVVSGSGGEQFF. For the CDR3, the DNA is TGTGCCAGCAGCGTAGTCAGCGGGAGTGGCGGTGAGCAGTTCTTC. Complete variable domain (other parts from reference TRBV9 and TRBJ2-1): DSGVTQTPKHLITATGQRVTLRCSPRSGDLSVYWYQQSLDQGLQFLIQYYNGEERAKGNILERFSAQQFPDLHSELNLSSLELGDSALYFCASSVVSGSGGEQFFGPGTRLTVL.

This rearrangement joins TRBV15 to TRBJ1-5, with no clear D. The V end lost 0 bases, the J end lost 3 bases, and 9 bases lay between the germline ends. Germline V gene sequence: CDR1 LNHNV, CDR2 YYDKDF (reference sequence). The CDR3 totals 15 residues. Here the CDR3 reads CATSRDRGANQPQHF. CDR3 DNA sequence: TGTGCCACCAGCAGAGACAGAGGTGCCAATCAGCCCCAGCATTTT.

CDR3 region: CASSRTGTDSNQPQHF. DNA of the CDR3: TGTGCCAGCAGCAGAACAGGGACCGATAGCAATCAGCCCCAGCATTTT. This chain joins TRBV5-5 and TRBJ1-5; D might be TRBD1 (6 bases). The ends were cut back, 4 bases at V and 0 bases at J, with 14 bases in the middle. The CDR3 is made up of 16 amino acids. Germline CDR1 reads SGHKS; CDR2 reads YYEKEE (reference sequence).

This clone was found a few times. The gene calls are TRBV5-4 and TRBJ2-7, with D tentatively TRBD1 (6 bases). Trimming took 4 bases from V and 2 from J, leaving 13 bases between them. From germline, CDR1 is SGHNT and CDR2 YYREEE (reference sequence). The CDR3 sequence is 14 residues long. CDR3 nucleotide sequence: TGTGCCAGCAGCGCACGGACAGACACCTACGAGCAGTACTTC. This translates into CASSARTDTYEQYF.

The J gene is TRBJ2-7, the V gene TRBV7-8; TRBD2 might be the D (5 bases). The CDR3 length is 15 residues. V lost 1 base and J 3 bases, leaving 13 bases between the germline ends. Germline CDR1 is SGHVS and CDR2 is FQNEAQ. The CDR3: CASSLEYGEGYEQYF. The CDR3 coding sequence is TGTGCCAGCAGCTTAGAATACGGGGAAGGCTACGAGCAGTACTTC.

This rearrangement joins TRBV11-2 to TRBJ1-1; D may be TRBD1 (5 bases). The CDR3 is 13 amino acids. Trimming left V 3 bases short and J 5 bases short, with 10 bases between. CDR1 SGHAT and CDR2 FQNNGV come from the germline V gene. Here the CDR3 DNA reads TGTGCCAGCAGCTTGGCAGGGAGGACTGAAGCTTTCTTT. Translated: CASSLAGRTEAFF.